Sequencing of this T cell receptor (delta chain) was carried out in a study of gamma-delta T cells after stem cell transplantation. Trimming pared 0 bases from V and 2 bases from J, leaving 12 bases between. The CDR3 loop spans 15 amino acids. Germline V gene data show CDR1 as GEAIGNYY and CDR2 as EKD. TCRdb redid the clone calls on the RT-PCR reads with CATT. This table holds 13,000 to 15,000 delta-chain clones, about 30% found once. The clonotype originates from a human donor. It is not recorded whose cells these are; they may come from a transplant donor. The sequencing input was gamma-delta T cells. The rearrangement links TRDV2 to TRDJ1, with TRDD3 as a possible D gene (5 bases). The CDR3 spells CACDTVGKRTDKLIF. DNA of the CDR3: TGTGCCTGTGACACCGTGGGGAAAAGGACCGATAAACTCATCTTT.